Listed below are T cell receptor beta chains from one sample, sequenced in a study of shared clonotypes between healthy human individuals. Method: immunoSEQ multiplex PCR; TCRdb's copy keeps in-frame clones and lacks some. The sample comprises roughly 2.6 million clones, more than 80% of which are singletons, and 0.14% rests with the top ten. Source material: naive CD4+ T cells sorted from blood. All receptors come from a man aged 18-30 years in good health. CDR3s leave out the opening cysteine and the closing phenylalanine or tryptophan. The order of the fields is V gene, J gene, clone size, CDR3 protein. Size is omitted from some rows. Given values are once, few, many or a class for expanded clones.

TRBV6-5,TRBJ2-7,few,ASSYSIGLEQY
TRBV9,TRBJ2-5,NA,ASSLSGGRATETQY
TRBV10-1,TRBJ1-1,few,ASSETRGFGNTEAF
TRBV19,TRBJ1-6,NA,ASSRGTASSYNSPLH
TRBV5-6,TRBJ1-2,NA,ASSLGGPVYGYT
TRBV12-5,TRBJ1-5,NA,ASGYPGQGHGQPQH
TRBV18,TRBJ2-5,NA,ASSPLAGETQY
TRBV15,TRBJ2-7,NA,ATSRDLAGSREQY
TRBV10-3,TRBJ2-4,NA,AITEDVAKNIQY
TRBV11-3,TRBJ2-7,NA,ASSSGYGYEQY
TRBV10-2,TRBJ1-1,NA,ASSEGQGFGDTEAF
TRBV27,TRBJ1-6,NA,ASSPRGIPYNSPLH
TRBV28,TRBJ2-7,NA,ASGGPGGAYYEQY
TRBV20-1,TRBJ1-2,NA,SAHRGFGYT
TRBV7-2,TRBJ1-4,NA,ASSLVQGLREKLF
TRBV29-1,TRBJ2-1,NA,THTQLAARNEQF
TRBV12-5,TRBJ2-7,NA,ASGSTQGNYEQY
TRBV11-2,TRBJ2-3,NA,ASSLPRGVVDTQY
TRBV9,TRBJ2-7,NA,ASSVEVGASSYEQY
TRBV4-3,TRBJ2-1,NA,ASSQDRGSEI
TRBV20-1,TRBJ2-2,NA,SATLAGELF
TRBV5-8,TRBJ2-2,NA,ASRWDRGPGELF